The next 22 T cell receptor beta chains were all read from a single sample in a study of blood T cell repertoires in COVID-19. Repertoires were generated with immunoSEQ multiplex PCR, while TCRdb's copy carries only in-frame clones and drops some. The sample has some 320,000 clones, approximately 85% seen once; the top ten hold around 6.9%. Input material: peripheral blood. These receptors were collected from a human donor in a cohort sampled during active COVID-19.

The genes are TRBV6-6 and TRBJ1-6; the D gene is possibly TRBD1 (5 bases). There are 15 residues in the CDR3. From germline, CDR1 is MNHNY and CDR2 SVGAGI (reference sequence). Trimming cost V 6 bases and J 8 bases, with 17 bases left between them. CDR3 nucleotide sequence: TGTGCCAGCAGCCCCCGGGAGGCCAGGGATTCACCCCTCCACTTT. Its translation is CASSPREARDSPLHF.

V usage is TRBV6-5 and J usage is TRBJ2-3; 7 bases are shared with TRBD1. J was trimmed by 5 bases and V by 5 bases; bases with no gene match: 10. The CDR3 runs 15 residues. The germline V gene has CDR1 MNHEY and CDR2 SVGAGI. The CDR3 region is CASSIQGSAGDTQYF. As DNA, the CDR3 is TGTGCCAGCAGTATACAGGGGAGCGCAGGAGATACGCAGTATTTT.

The chain uses TRBV14 and TRBJ2-3; D is ambiguous. The germline CDR1 and CDR2 sequences are SGHDN and FVKESK. This CDR3 is built from 13 residues. V was trimmed by 4 bases and J by 4 bases, leaving 9 bases between them. The CDR3 region is CASSPPHPDTQYF. Written as DNA, the CDR3 is TGTGCCAGCAGCCCCCCACACCCAGATACGCAGTATTTT.

V is TRBV27 and J is TRBJ2-7; 9 bases are a match to TRBD1. J was trimmed by 6 bases and V by 5 bases; bases with no gene match: 8. This CDR3 is 14 amino acids long. The germline gives CDR1 MNHEY, CDR2 SMNVEV (reference sequence). The CDR3: CASSLGTGLSEQYF. The CDR3 DNA follows: TGTGCCAGCAGTCTTGGGACAGGGTTAAGCGAGCAGTACTTC.

The rearrangement links TRBV2 to TRBJ2-3, with a tentative D call TRBD2 (6 bases). The V gene's germline CDR1 is SNHLY and CDR2 FYNNEI. The V end lost 8 bases, the J end lost 2 bases, and 20 bases lay between the germline ends. CDR3 length: 16 amino acids. In nucleotides, the CDR3 is TGTGCCAGCTGCTGGGGTAGGGACTTGGACACAGATACGCAGTATTTT. Translated: CASCWGRDLDTDTQYF. The full variable domain, rest sourced from reference TRBV2 and TRBJ2-3, is EPEVTQTPSHQVTQMGQEVILRCVPISNHLYFYWYRQILGQKVEFLVSFYNNEISEKSEIFDDQFSVERPDGSNFTLKIRSTKLEDSAMYFCASCWGRDLDTDTQYFGPGTRLTVL.

The chain carries TRBV7-9 and TRBJ1-2; the match to TRBD1 covers 9 bases. The CDR3 runs 15 residues. CDR1 and CDR2 from the germline V gene are SEHNR and FQNEAQ (reference sequence). The trim removed 5 bases at V and 5 bases at J, leaving 9 bases unmatched. The CDR3 here is CASSPQGTGYYGYTF. For the CDR3, the DNA is TGTGCCAGCAGCCCCCAAGGGACAGGGTATTATGGCTACACCTTC. The whole variable domain, filled in from reference TRBV7-9 and TRBJ1-2, reads DTGVSQNPRHKITKRGQNVTFRCDPISEHNRLYWYRQTLGQGPEFLTYFQNEAQLEKSRLLSDRFSAERPKGSFSTLEIQRTEQGDSAMYLCASSPQGTGYYGYTFGSGTRLTVV.

The gene calls are TRBV11-2 and TRBJ1-1; the D gene is possibly TRBD1 (6 bases). Trimming cost V 5 bases and J 0 bases, with 13 bases left between them. Germline assignment: CDR1 SGHAT and CDR2 FQNNGV. The CDR3 has 15 residues. CDR3 coding DNA: TGTGCCAGCAGCCTCCGGGGGGGGCTGAACACTGAAGCTTTCTTT. Encoded protein: CASSLRGGLNTEAFF.

A few counts support this clone. The rearrangement joins TRBV13 to TRBJ1-2; D may be TRBD1 (5 bases). This CDR3 is 12 amino acids long. Looked up from germline, CDR1 is PRHDT and CDR2 is FYEKMQ (reference sequence). V lost 3 bases, J lost 8 bases, and 10 bases lay in between. CDR3 sequence (DNA): TGTGCCAGCAGCTTTGACAGCAGGGGCTACACCTTC. It codes for CASSFDSRGYTF.

The chain carries TRBV5-6 and TRBJ2-6, with D tentatively TRBD1 (6 bases). Germline loops: CDR1 SGHDT, CDR2 YYEEEE. The CDR3 is 19 residues long. V was shortened by 4 bases and J by 2 bases, with 22 bases between the two germline ends. CDR3 DNA: TGTGCCAGCAGCCCCGGTCCAGGACAGCTCTCAACTGGGGCCAACGTCCTGACTTTC. Translation gives CASSPGPGQLSTGANVLTF.

This sequence joins TRBV6-5 and TRBJ2-1; 12 bases agree with TRBD1. Per germline, CDR1 MNHEY and CDR2 SVGAGI. Unmatched junction bases numbered 4, after V lost 2 bases and J lost 8 bases. This CDR3 region has 15 residues. The CDR3 DNA is TGTGCCAGCAGTTACCCCGGGACAGGGGGCTATGAGCAGTTCTTC. Translation: CASSYPGTGGYEQFF.

The gene calls are TRBV5-8 and TRBJ2-7; 8 bases are a match to TRBD1. The junction had 14 bases not matched to a gene; V was cut back by 1 base and J by 5 bases. CDR1 is SGHTS and CDR2 is YDEGEE in the germline V gene. The CDR3 contains 17 residues. For the CDR3, the DNA is TGTGCCAGCAGCTTGTATAATCATTGGGACAGGATCCACGAGCAGTACTTC. Translated: CASSLYNHWDRIHEQYF.

This clone occurred once. This chain links TRBV6-5 with TRBJ2-7, with D perhaps TRBD1 (6 bases). CDR1 is MNHEY and CDR2 is SVGAGI in the germline V gene. CDR3 length equals 15 residues. Trimming left V 2 bases short and J 2 bases short, with 13 bases between. The CDR3 spells CASSYAARGPYEQYF. As DNA, the CDR3 is TGTGCCAGCAGTTACGCGGCCAGGGGACCCTACGAGCAGTACTTC.

This clone has just one count. The gene calls are TRBV7-9 and TRBJ1-2, with a possible D match to TRBD1 (5 bases). V dropped 5 bases and J dropped 6 bases, with 13 bases sitting between them. The CDR3 loop spans 13 amino acids. Germline V gene sequence: CDR1 SEHNR, CDR2 FQNEAQ (reference sequence). The CDR3 sequence: CASSDPVGDGYTF. CDR3 coding DNA: TGTGCCAGCAGCGACCCCGTAGGGGATGGCTACACCTTC.

This chain links TRBV18 with TRBJ2-2, with TRBD2 identical over 7 bases. Germline loops: CDR1 KGHSH, CDR2 LQKENI. This CDR3 has 15 amino acids. The V gene end was trimmed by 2 bases and the J gene end by 4 bases; junction bases not matched to a gene: 4. The CDR3 here is CASSPMGGSTGELFF. CDR3 coding DNA: TGTGCCAGCTCACCAATGGGGGGGAGCACCGGGGAGCTGTTTTTT.

The CDR3 bases are TGTGCCAGCAGCTTAAGTGGTGGACAGGGAGAAGCTTTCTTT. Translation gives CASSLSGGQGEAFF. V usage is TRBV7-9 and J usage is TRBJ1-1; 8 bases line up with TRBD1. V lost 2 bases, J lost 8 bases, and 7 bases stayed unmatched. Germline loops: CDR1 SEHNR, CDR2 FQNEAQ (reference sequence). This CDR3 is built from 14 residues.

The rearrangement links TRBV11-2 to TRBJ2-7; 11 bases line up with TRBD1. This CDR3 is 18 amino acids long. The V segment lost 4 bases and the J segment 4 bases; nucleotides outside the gene matches: 15. CDR1 is SGHAT, CDR2 FQNNGV, per germline. CDR3 protein: CASSSAWPGTGGGYEQYF. CDR3 nucleotides: TGTGCCAGCAGCTCCGCCTGGCCCGGGACAGGGGGTGGGTACGAGCAGTACTTC.

CDR3 sequence (DNA): TGTGCCAGCAGTTCGTTTACAGGGAGGCCCCAGCATTTT. This gives the protein CASSSFTGRPQHF. The gene calls are TRBV7-9 and TRBJ1-5; D is perhaps TRBD1 (6 bases). Trimming removed 6 bases from V and 9 bases from J, with 15 bases in between. The germline V gene has CDR1 SEHNR and CDR2 FQNEAQ (reference sequence). The CDR3 extends over 13 amino acids. The full variable domain, completed using reference TRBV7-9 and TRBJ1-5, is DTGVSQNPRHKITKRGQNVTFRCDPISEHNRLYWYRQTLGQGPEFLTYFQNEAQLEKSRLLSDRFSAERPKGSFSTLEIQRTEQGDSAMYLCASSSFTGRPQHFGDGTRLSIL.

For the CDR3, the DNA is TGTGCCTGGGAACCGGGACTAGCGGTTTACAATGAGCAGTTCTTC. This gives the protein CAWEPGLAVYNEQFF. This rearrangement joins TRBV30 to TRBJ2-1; TRBD2 aligns across 11 bases. Losses at the gene ends were 5 bases for V and 4 bases for J; bases not matched to a gene: 7. The germline CDR1 and CDR2 sequences are GTSNPN and SVGIG (reference sequence). The CDR3 sequence is 15 residues long.

The J gene is TRBJ1-1, the V gene TRBV24-1; D ambiguous. Germline V CDR1 and CDR2: KGHDR, SFDVKD. The ends were cut back, 12 bases at V and 4 bases at J, with 14 bases in the middle. This CDR3 is built from 12 residues. CDR3 residues: CAPRGSLTEAFF. CDR3 sequence (DNA): TGTGCCCCCCGAGGCTCCCTCACTGAAGCTTTCTTT.

This clone was recorded once. This chain connects TRBV5-1 to TRBJ2-1, with 7 positions matching TRBD2. Germline V gives CDR1 SGHRS, CDR2 YFSETQ. The CDR3 has 15 residues. The trim removed 0 bases at V and 2 bases at J, leaving 2 bases unmatched. The CDR3 sequence: CASSLERGPYNEQFF. In DNA form, the CDR3 reads TGCGCCAGCAGCTTGGAGCGGGGCCCCTACAATGAGCAGTTCTTC. The whole variable domain, filled in from reference TRBV5-1 and TRBJ2-1, reads KAGVTQTPRYLIKTRGQQVTLSCSPISGHRSVSWYQQTPGQGLQFLFEYFSETQRNKGNFPGRFSGRQFSNSRSEMNVSTLELGDSALYLCASSLERGPYNEQFFGPGTRLTVL.

The genes are TRBV30 and TRBJ1-1, with 11 bases identical to TRBD1. The CDR3 contains 15 residues. The V and J ends lost 2 bases and 11 bases, in that order; junction bases with no gene match: 13. The germline gives CDR1 GTSNPN, CDR2 SVGIG (reference sequence). CDR3 sequence (DNA): TGTGCCTGGAGTCGCGTCCCGGGACAGGGGGTGGATGCTTTCTTT. Translating gives CAWSRVPGQGVDAFF.

This chain joins TRBV5-6 and TRBJ2-5; the match to TRBD2 covers 10 bases. Germline trimming cut 5 bases from V and 1 base from J; bases unmatched to any gene: 14. This CDR3 comprises 18 residues. Germline CDR1 reads SGHDT; CDR2 reads YYEEEE. CDR3 nucleotide sequence: TGTGCCAGCAGTACCTTGTATAGATGGACTAGCGGCCAAGAGACCCAGTACTTC. It yields the protein CASSTLYRWTSGQETQYF.